Sequencing of this T cell receptor (beta chain) was carried out in a study of cytomegalovirus exposure and HLA in healthy donors. General observations from the study: Sequencing likely produced, as an artifact, a cluster of highly shared sequence variants. The classifier reportedly diagnosed cytomegalovirus status with high sensitivity and specificity. Analysis performed later showed TCR beta chains linked to HLA being more clonally expanded than equally common others.

In germline, CDR1 is SGHRS, CDR2 YFSETQ. With 0 bases removed from V and 3 bases from J, the gap between germline ends came to 9 bases. This CDR3 is 14 amino acids long. Vbeta (60) and Jbeta (13) primers were used in the PCR. Assay: immunoSEQ multiplex PCR; the TCRdb copy retains only in-frame clones and omits some. The data hold approximately 210,000 clones, with 65% to 80% observed a single time. Comment on this clone: Its specificity is not known.

V gene TRBV5-1 combines with J gene TRBJ2-5, with a tentative D call TRBD2 (6 bases). The specimen sequenced was PBMCs. This sequence was found in a middle-aged woman in good health and CMV-seronegative. As DNA, the CDR3 is TGCGCCAGCAGCTTGGCCACGGGAGAAGAGACCCAGTACTTC. It is translated as CASSLATGEETQYF.